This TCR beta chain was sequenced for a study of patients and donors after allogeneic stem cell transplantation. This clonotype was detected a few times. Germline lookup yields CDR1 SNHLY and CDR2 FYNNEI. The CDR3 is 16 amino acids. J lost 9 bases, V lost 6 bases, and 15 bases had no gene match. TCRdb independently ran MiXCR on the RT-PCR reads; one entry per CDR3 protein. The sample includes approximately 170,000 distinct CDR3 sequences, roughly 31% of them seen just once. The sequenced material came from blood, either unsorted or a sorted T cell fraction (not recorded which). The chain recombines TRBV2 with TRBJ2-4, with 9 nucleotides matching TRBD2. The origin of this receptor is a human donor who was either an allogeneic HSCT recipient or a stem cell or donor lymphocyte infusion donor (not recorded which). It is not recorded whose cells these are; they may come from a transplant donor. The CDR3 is CASSPTEGGRVGIQYF. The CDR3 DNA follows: TGTGCCAGCAGCCCCACTGAGGGCGGGAGGGTTGGCATTCAGTACTTC.